The text below deals with one T cell receptor (beta chain). Its antigen is undetermined. CDR3 length: 14 residues. J gave up 2 bases and V 5 bases, and 6 bases lay outside the gene matches. The record originates from a study of HIV-infected patients and healthy controls. All unsorted peripheral T cells were captured because whole blood was used without fractionation. General study findings and limits: HIV+ repertoires were severely depleted of MAIT alpha-chain CDR3s, unlike healthy controls.

Reverse transcription used roughly 480 ng RNA and constant-region primers for alpha and beta. Separate chain-specific third strand synthesis with multiplexing indices produced the alpha and beta libraries. The library got P5 and P7 elements plus a second index, then a 23-cycle PCR. One entry per CDR3 protein results from TCRdb running MiXCR on the 5' RACE reads. The sample holds about 6,000 distinct CDR3 sequences, roughly 10% seen once. Specimen: blood, collected before antiretroviral therapy. This TCR was recovered from an adult with HIV infection. The chain joins TRBV12-3 or TRBV12-4 to TRBJ2-7; 7 nucleotides align to TRBD1. CDR3 DNA sequence: TGTGCCAGCAGTGGAGACAGGGCCGCCTACGAGCAGTACTTC. Translated: CASSGDRAAYEQYF.